This section outlines one T cell receptor (beta chain) sequence together with its context. V gave up 5 bases and J gave up 3 bases, with 11 bases separating them. This CDR3 is 13 amino acids long. CDR1 and CDR2 (germline): MDHEN, SYDVKM. The record originates from a study of blood T cell repertoires in COVID-19. Study overall: The United States, Italy and Spain were the sources of the acute and convalescent COVID-19 samples. Nucleic acid was either cDNA or gDNA, and it came from T cells, B-cell-depleted T cells, or PBMCs.

Original data processing: Counts of nucleated cells, estimated from reference gene primer amplification, were obtained. Some clones are missing from TCRdb's copy, which holds only in-frame ones; the method was immunoSEQ multiplex PCR. V and J calls and clone size follow that table, whereas D and trimming were derived from the DNA. The data contain roughly 110,000 clones, around 89% of them singletons. The J gene is TRBJ2-7, the V gene TRBV28; D unclear. The material sequenced was peripheral blood. The source of this sequence is a human donor with acute or convalescent COVID-19. The donor label of this sample is uncertain. Written as DNA, the CDR3 is TGTGCCAGCAGTACGCTGGAGCGCTACGAGCAGTACTTC. This gives the protein CASSTLERYEQYF.